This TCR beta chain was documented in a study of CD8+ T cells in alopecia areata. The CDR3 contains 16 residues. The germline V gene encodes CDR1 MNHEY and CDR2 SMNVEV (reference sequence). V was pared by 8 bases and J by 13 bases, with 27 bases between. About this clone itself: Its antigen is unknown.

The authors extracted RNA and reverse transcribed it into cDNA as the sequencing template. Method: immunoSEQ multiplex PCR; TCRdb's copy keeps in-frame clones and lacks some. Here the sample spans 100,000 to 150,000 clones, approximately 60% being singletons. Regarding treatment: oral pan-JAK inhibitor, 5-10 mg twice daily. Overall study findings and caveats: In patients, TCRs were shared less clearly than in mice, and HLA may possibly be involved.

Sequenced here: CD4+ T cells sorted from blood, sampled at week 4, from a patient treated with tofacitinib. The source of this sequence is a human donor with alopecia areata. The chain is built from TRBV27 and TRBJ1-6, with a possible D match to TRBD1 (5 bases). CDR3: CASGQEGYLPRTPLHF. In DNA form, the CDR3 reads TGTGCCAGCGGGCAGGAGGGGTATCTCCCACGGACCCCCCTCCACTTT.